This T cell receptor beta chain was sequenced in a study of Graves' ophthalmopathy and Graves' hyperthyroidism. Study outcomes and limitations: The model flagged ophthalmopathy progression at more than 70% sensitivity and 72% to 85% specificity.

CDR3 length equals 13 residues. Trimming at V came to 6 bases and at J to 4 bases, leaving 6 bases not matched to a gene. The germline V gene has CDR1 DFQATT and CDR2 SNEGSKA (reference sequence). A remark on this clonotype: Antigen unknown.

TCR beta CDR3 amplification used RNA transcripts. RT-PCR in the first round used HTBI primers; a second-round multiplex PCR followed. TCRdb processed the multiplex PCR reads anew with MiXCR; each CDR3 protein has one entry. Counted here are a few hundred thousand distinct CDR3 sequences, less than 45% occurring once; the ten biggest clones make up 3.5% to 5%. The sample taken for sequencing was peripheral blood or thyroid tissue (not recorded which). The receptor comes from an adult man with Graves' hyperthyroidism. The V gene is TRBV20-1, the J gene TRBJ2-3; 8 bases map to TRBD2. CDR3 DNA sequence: TGCAGTGCCGATAGCGGGATTGCAGATACGCAGTATTTT. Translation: CSADSGIADTQYF.